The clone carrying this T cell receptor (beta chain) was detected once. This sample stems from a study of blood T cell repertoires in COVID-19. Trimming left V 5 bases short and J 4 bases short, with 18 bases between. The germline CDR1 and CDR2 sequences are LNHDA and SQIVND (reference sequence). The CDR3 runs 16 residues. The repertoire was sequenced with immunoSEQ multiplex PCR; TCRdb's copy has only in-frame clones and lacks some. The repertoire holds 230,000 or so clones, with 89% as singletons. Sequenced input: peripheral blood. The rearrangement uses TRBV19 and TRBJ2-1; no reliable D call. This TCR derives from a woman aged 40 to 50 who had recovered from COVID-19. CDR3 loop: CASSSVSSVQYNEQFF. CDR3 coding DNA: TGTGCCAGTAGTTCCGTCTCGTCAGTTCAATACAATGAGCAGTTCTTC.